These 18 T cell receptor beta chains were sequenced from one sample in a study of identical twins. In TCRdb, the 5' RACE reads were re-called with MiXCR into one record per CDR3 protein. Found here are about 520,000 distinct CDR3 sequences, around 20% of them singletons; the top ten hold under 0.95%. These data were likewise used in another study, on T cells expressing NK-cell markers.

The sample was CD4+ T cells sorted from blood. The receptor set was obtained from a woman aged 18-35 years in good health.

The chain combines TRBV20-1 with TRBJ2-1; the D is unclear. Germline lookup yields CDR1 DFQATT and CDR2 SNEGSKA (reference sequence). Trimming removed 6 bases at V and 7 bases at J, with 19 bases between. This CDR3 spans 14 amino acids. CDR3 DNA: TGCAGTGCCGAGACGAGGCCCGATGCGAATGAGCAGTTCTTC. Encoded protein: CSAETRPDANEQFF.

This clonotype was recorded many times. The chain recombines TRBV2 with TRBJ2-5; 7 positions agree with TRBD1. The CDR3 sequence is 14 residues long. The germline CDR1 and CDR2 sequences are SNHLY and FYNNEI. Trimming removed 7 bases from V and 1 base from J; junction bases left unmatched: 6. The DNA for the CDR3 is TGTGCCAGCAAAGGGGGACAGCTCCAAGAGACCCAGTACTTC. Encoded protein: CASKGGQLQETQYF.

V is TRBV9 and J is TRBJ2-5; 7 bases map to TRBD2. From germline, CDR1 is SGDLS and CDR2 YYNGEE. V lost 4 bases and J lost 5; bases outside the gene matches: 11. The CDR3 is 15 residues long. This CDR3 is CASSPSRLAGETQYF. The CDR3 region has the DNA TGTGCCAGCAGCCCCTCGAGACTAGCAGGCGAGACCCAGTACTTC.

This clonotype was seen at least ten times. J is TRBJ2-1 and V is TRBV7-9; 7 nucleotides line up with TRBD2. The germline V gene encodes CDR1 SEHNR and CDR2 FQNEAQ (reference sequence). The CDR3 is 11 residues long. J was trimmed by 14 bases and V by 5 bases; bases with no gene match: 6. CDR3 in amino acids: CASSLERDKFF. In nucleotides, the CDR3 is TGTGCCAGCAGCCTAGAGCGGGATAAGTTCTTC. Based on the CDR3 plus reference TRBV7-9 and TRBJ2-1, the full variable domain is DTGVSQNPRHKITKRGQNVTFRCDPISEHNRLYWYRQTLGQGPEFLTYFQNEAQLEKSRLLSDRFSAERPKGSFSTLEIQRTEQGDSAMYLCASSLERDKFFGPGTRLTVL.

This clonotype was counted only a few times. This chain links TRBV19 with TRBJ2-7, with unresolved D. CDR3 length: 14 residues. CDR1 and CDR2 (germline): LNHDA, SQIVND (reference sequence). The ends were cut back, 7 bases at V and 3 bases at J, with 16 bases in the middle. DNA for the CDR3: TGTGCCAGTAAGGCGAACACACCCTTCTACGAGCAGTACTTC. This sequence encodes CASKANTPFYEQYF.

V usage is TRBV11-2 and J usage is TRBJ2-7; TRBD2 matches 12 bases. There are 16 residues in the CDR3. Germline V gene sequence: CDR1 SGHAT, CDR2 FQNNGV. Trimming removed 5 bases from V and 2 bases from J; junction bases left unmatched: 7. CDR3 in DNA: TGTGCCAGCAGCCCGAGAGGACTAGCGGGACCCTACGAGCAGTACTTC. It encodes CASSPRGLAGPYEQYF.

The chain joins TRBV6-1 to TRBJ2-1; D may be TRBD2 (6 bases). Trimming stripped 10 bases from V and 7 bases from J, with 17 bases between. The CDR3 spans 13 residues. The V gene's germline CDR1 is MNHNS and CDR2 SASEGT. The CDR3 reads CATRGLAVNEQFF. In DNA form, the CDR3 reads TGTGCCACCCGAGGATTAGCGGTTAATGAGCAGTTCTTC.

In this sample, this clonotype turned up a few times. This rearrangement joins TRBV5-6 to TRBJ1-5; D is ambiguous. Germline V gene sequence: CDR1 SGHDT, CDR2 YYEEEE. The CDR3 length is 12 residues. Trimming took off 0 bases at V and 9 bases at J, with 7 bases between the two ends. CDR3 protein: CASSLAAGPQHF. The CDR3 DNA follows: TGTGCCAGCAGCTTGGCTGCGGGGCCCCAGCATTTT.

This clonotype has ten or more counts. The CDR3 DNA reads as TGCAGTGCTATACTAGCGGGAGTCAATGAGCAGTTCTTC. Translated, it gives CSAILAGVNEQFF. V usage is TRBV20-1 and J usage is TRBJ2-1; 11 nucleotides line up with TRBD2. This CDR3 spans 13 amino acids. The trim removed 4 bases at V and 6 bases at J, leaving 2 bases unmatched. From germline, CDR1 is DFQATT and CDR2 SNEGSKA (reference sequence).

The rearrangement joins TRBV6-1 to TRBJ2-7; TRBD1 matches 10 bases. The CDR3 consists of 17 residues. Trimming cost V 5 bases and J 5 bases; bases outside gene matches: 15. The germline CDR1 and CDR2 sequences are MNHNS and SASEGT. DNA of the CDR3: TGTGCCAGCAGTCGTCCTTTAGGGACAGGGGAGTCCCACGAGCAGTACTTC. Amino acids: CASSRPLGTGESHEQYF.

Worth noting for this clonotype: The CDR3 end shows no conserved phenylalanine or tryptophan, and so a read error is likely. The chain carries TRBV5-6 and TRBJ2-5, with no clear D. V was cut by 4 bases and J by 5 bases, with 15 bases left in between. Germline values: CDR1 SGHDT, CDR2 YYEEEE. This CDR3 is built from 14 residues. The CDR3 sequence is CASSPDGRTETQYI. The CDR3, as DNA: TGTGCCAGCAGCCCCGATGGCCGGACGGAGACCCAGTACATC.

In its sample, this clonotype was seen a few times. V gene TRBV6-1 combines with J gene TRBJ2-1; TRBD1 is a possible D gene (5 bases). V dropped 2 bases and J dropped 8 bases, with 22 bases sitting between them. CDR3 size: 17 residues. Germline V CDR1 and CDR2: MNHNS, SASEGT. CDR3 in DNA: TGTGCCAGCAGTGAAAGTATGGGTCAGGGTCTTTACGATGAGCAGTTCTTC. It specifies CASSESMGQGLYDEQFF.

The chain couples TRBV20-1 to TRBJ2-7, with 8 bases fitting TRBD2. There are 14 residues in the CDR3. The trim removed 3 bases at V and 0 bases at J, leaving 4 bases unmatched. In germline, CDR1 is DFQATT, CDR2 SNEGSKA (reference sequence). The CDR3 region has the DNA TGCAGTGCTAGCGGGGGGGGGTCCTCCTACGAGCAGTACTTC. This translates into CSASGGGSSYEQYF.

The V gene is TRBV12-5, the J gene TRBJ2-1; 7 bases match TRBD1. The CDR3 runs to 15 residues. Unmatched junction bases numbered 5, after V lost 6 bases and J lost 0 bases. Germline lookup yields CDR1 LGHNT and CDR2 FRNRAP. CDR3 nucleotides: TGTGCTAGTGGCAGACAGGGCGGCTCCTACAATGAGCAGTTCTTC. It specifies CASGRQGGSYNEQFF. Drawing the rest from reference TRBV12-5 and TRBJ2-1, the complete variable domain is DARVTQTPRHKVTEMGQEVTMRCQPILGHNTVFWYRQTMMQGLELLAYFRNRAPLDDSGMPKDRFSAEMPDATLATLKIQPSEPRDSAVYFCASGRQGGSYNEQFFGPGTRLTVL.

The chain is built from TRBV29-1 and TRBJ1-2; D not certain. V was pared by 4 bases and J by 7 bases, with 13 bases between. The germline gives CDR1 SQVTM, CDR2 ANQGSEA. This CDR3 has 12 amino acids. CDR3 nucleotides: TGCAGCGTTGGAGTACTGGCCCTTGGCTACACCTTC. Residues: CSVGVLALGYTF.

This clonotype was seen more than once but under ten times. CDR3 region: CASSQLYGVTEAFF. The CDR3 DNA reads TGTGCCAGCAGCCAACTGTACGGGGTGACTGAAGCTTTCTTT. J is TRBJ1-1 and V is TRBV3-1; D is undetermined. This CDR3 is 14 amino acids long. Germline CDR1 reads LGHDT; CDR2 reads YNNKEL (reference sequence). With 2 bases removed from V and 5 bases from J, the gap between germline ends came to 12 bases.

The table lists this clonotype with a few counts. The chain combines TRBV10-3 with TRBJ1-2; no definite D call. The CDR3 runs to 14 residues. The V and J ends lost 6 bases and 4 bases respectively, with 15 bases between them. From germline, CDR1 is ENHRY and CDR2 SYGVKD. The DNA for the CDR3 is TGTGCCATCAGCAGCAAGACCACACCCTATGGCTACACCTTC. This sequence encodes CAISSKTTPYGYTF.

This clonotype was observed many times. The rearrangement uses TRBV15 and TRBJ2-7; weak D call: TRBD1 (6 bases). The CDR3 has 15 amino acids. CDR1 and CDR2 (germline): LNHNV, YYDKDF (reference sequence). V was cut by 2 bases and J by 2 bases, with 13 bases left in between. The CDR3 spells CATSRPGHETYEQYF. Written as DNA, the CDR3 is TGTGCCACCAGCAGACCGGGACACGAGACCTACGAGCAGTACTTC.